This is a list of T cell receptor beta chains from one sample in a study of metastatic and nonmetastatic thyroid tumors. TCRdb re-called clones via MiXCR from the PCR reads. The table includes roughly 81,000 clones, 8% to 9.5% detected once. The sequenced sample was blood. Receptors originate from a female donor with papillary thyroid cancer or a benign thyroid nodule (not recorded which). Some clones in this sample may be carry-over from other donors' samples. Each CDR3 is given with its conserved first and last residue. Each record gives: V gene, clone size, CDR3 protein. Expanded clones get a size class; other rows say once, few or many, or leave the size out.

>TRBV5-4|many
CASSRARLSSYEQYF
>TRBV10-2|many
CASSPSGLSSGNTIYF
>TRBV5-8|-
CDSSLGQGNTEDFF
>TRBV20-1|-
CSARDRRGFNEKLFF
>TRBV2|many
CASRAGSVDQYF
>TRBV12-5|many
CATTMTGYNQPQHF
>TRBV20-1|-
CSARGAAGGLNEQFF
>TRBV30|once
CAGGVAGGLNEQFF
>TRBV7-6|many
CASSPAVQGGTGELFF
>TRBV19|many
CASSRGSEQYF
>TRBV20-1|-
CSARTGASEQFF
>TRBV20-1|-
CSARVHYNEQFF
>TRBV20-1|-
CSALRTESQAFF